One sample yielded the 32 T cell receptor beta chains listed below, sequenced in a study of OX40 agonist ivuxolimab in advanced cancers. Clones were sequenced by immunoSEQ multiplex PCR, and TCRdb holds only the in-frame ones, with some missing. The data hold tens of thousands of clones, with around 90% observed a single time. The sample here was CD4+ or CD8+ T cells sorted from blood, taken in a trial of the OX40 agonist ivuxolimab. These receptors all come from an adult with an advanced solid tumor such as melanoma, head and neck, liver or kidney cancer.

This chain links TRBV11-2 with TRBJ2-6; no clear D. CDR3 length: 17 residues. Germline loops: CDR1 SGHAT, CDR2 FQNNGV. The V gene lost 1 base and the J gene lost 0 bases, with 10 bases spanning the gap. The CDR3 loop is CASSLGMGISGANVLTF. DNA of the CDR3: TGTGCCAGCAGCTTAGGTATGGGGATCTCTGGGGCCAACGTCCTGACTTTC. Looking up the rest from reference TRBV11-2 and TRBJ2-6 gives the full variable domain: EAGVAQSPRYKIIEKRQSVAFWCNPISGHATLYWYQQILGQGPKLLIQFQNNGVVDDSQLPKDRFSAERLKGVDSTLKIQPAKLEDSAVYLCASSLGMGISGANVLTFGAGSRLTVL.

This clone has just one count. The V and J genes are TRBV29-1 and TRBJ2-7, with D perhaps matching TRBD1 (6 bases). Deletions cut 6 bases from V and 4 bases from J, with 16 bases between. Germline V CDR1 and CDR2: SQVTM, ANQGSEA. There are 13 residues in the CDR3. CDR3 DNA sequence: TGCAGCGTCGCACAGGGAGAGAAATACGAGCAGTACTTC. It encodes CSVAQGEKYEQYF.

The chain joins TRBV18 to TRBJ1-1; 11 bases are a match to TRBD1. The CDR3 is 15 residues long. Germline loops: CDR1 KGHSH, CDR2 LQKENI. Losses at the gene ends were 0 bases for V and 4 bases for J; bases not matched to a gene: 1. The CDR3 bases are TGTGCCAGCTCACCACCGGGACAGGGGGGCACTGAAGCTTTCTTT. It encodes CASSPPGQGGTEAFF.

V gene TRBV10-2 combines with J gene TRBJ2-1, with no clear D. V lost 2 bases to trimming and J lost 4 bases, with 9 bases between them. The CDR3 is 14 residues long. Per germline, CDR1 WSHSY and CDR2 SAAADI. CDR3 region: CASSEMRWYNEQFF. The CDR3 DNA follows: TGCGCCAGCAGTGAGATGAGGTGGTACAATGAGCAGTTCTTC.

The V gene is TRBV28, the J gene TRBJ2-3, with unresolved D. The CDR3 loop spans 15 amino acids. V gave up 3 bases and J gave up 0 bases, with 10 bases separating them. Germline CDR1 is MDHEN and CDR2 is SYDVKM. The CDR3 loop is CASSFWAASTDTQYF. CDR3 nucleotide sequence: TGTGCCAGCAGTTTCTGGGCGGCTAGCACAGATACGCAGTATTTT.

The V gene is TRBV28, the J gene TRBJ1-3; no firm D call. This CDR3 region has 15 residues. V was clipped by 4 bases and J by 0 bases, with 10 bases between them. The germline CDR1 and CDR2 sequences are MDHEN and SYDVKM. CDR3 in amino acids: CASSSRESSGNTIYF. DNA for the CDR3: TGTGCCAGCAGTTCTCGGGAGAGCTCTGGAAACACCATATATTTT.

The rearrangement links TRBV7-2 to TRBJ2-7, with 11 bases matching TRBD1. CDR3 size: 14 residues. Germline V gene data show CDR1 as SGHTA and CDR2 as FQGNSA. With 5 bases clipped from V and 5 bases from J, the junction kept 5 bases outside the gene matches. CDR3 in DNA: TGTGCCAGCAGCCCCAGGGACAGGGGGAACGAGCAGTACTTC. It is translated as CASSPRDRGNEQYF.

The V gene is TRBV28, the J gene TRBJ2-5, with D tentatively TRBD1 (6 bases). Germline V gives CDR1 MDHEN, CDR2 SYDVKM. CDR3 length: 12 residues. V gave up 8 bases and J gave up 4 bases, with 11 bases separating them. The CDR3 DNA reads as TGTGCCAGCGGAACAGGGTTAGAGACCCAGTACTTC. Protein product: CASGTGLETQYF.

This rearrangement joins TRBV5-1 to TRBJ1-1; D remains ambiguous. V was clipped by 1 base and J by 2 bases, with 9 bases between them. The CDR3 extends over 14 amino acids. Looked up from germline, CDR1 is SGHRS and CDR2 is YFSETQ. The CDR3 protein is CASSLLVLNTEAFF. Written as DNA, the CDR3 is TGCGCCAGCAGCTTGTTAGTACTTAACACTGAAGCTTTCTTT.

A note on this clone: Germline is not matched at one junction end, which may reflect a read error. The V call is TRBV15, the J call TRBJ2-7; D may correspond to TRBD1 or TRBD2 (5 bases each). CDR3 size: 12 residues. Germline CDR1 and CDR2: LNHNV and YYDKDF (reference sequence). CDR3 sequence: CATSRDGLEGSF. For the CDR3, the DNA is TGTGCCACCAGCAGAGATGGGCTCGAGGGGAGTTTC. The whole variable domain, filled in from reference TRBV15 and TRBJ2-7, reads DAMVIQNPRYQVTQFGKPVTLSCSQTLNHNVMYWYQQKSSQAPKLLFHYYDKDFNNEADTPDNFQSRRPNTSFCFLDIRSPGLGDTAMYLCATSRDGLEGSFGPGTRLTVT.

This chain joins TRBV19 and TRBJ2-3; TRBD2 agrees at 9 bases. The CDR3 is made up of 15 amino acids. V gave up 4 bases and J gave up 5 bases; unmatched junction bases: 7. CDR1 and CDR2 (germline): LNHDA, SQIVND (reference sequence). DNA of the CDR3: TGTGCCAGTAGTAAGCAGCGGGGGGCACGAGATACGCAGTATTTT. It codes for CASSKQRGARDTQYF.

The gene calls are TRBV11-2 and TRBJ1-1; the D gene is possibly TRBD1 (5 bases). The CDR3 is 14 residues long. V was cut by 7 bases and J by 7 bases, with 19 bases left in between. In germline, CDR1 is SGHAT, CDR2 FQNNGV. Here the CDR3 DNA reads TGTGCCAGCAACCAATTGTCGGGGAGGGGTGAAGCTTTCTTT. It is translated as CASNQLSGRGEAFF.

The chain joins TRBV10-3 to TRBJ2-1; 12 nucleotides agree with TRBD2. V gave up 5 bases and J gave up 1 base; unmatched junction bases: 3. CDR3 length equals 16 residues. Germline V gene data show CDR1 as ENHRY and CDR2 as SYGVKD. The CDR3 spells CAISQTSGGSYNEQFF. In DNA form, the CDR3 reads TGTGCCATCAGTCAGACTAGCGGGGGATCCTACAATGAGCAGTTCTTC.

This clone has only one observation. The chain has TRBV2 and TRBJ1-4; D gene uncertain. Germline assignment: CDR1 SNHLY and CDR2 FYNNEI. The CDR3 is made up of 14 amino acids. Trimming took off 7 bases at V and 0 bases at J, with 9 bases between the two ends. Here the CDR3 DNA reads TGTGCCAGCACCCAACTTTCAACTAATGAAAAACTGTTTTTT. This sequence encodes CASTQLSTNEKLFF.

The rearrangement joins TRBV2 to TRBJ2-1; TRBD2 matches 13 bases. From germline, CDR1 is SNHLY and CDR2 FYNNEI. V was pared by 6 bases and J by 6 bases, with 8 bases of the junction left unmatched. The CDR3 covers 16 residues. CDR3 protein: CASSPRTSGGPNEQFF. The CDR3 DNA follows: TGTGCCAGCAGCCCCAGGACTAGCGGGGGACCCAATGAGCAGTTCTTC.

The rearrangement joins TRBV5-4 to TRBJ2-5; possible D gene TRBD1, 5 bases. CDR3 length: 15 residues. V gave up 0 bases and J gave up 2 bases, with 11 bases separating them. In germline, CDR1 is SGHNT, CDR2 YYREEE (reference sequence). The CDR3 sequence is CASSLVQGKQETQYF. The CDR3 DNA reads TGTGCCAGCAGCTTGGTCCAGGGCAAACAAGAGACCCAGTACTTC.

CDR3 in DNA: TGTGCCAGCTCACCCTCTGTCGGGGAGCTGTTTTTT. Translation: CASSPSVGELFF. This chain connects TRBV18 to TRBJ2-2; D gene unclear. CDR1 KGHSH and CDR2 LQKENI come from the germline V gene. The CDR3 sequence is 12 residues long. V lost 3 bases, J lost 7 bases, and 6 bases lay in between. Complete variable domain (other parts from reference TRBV18 and TRBJ2-2): NAGVMQNPRHLVRRRGQEARLRCSPMKGHSHVYWYRQLPEEGLKFMVYLQKENIIDESGMPKERFSAEFPKEGPSILRIQQVVRGDSAAYFCASSPSVGELFFGEGSRLTVL.

CDR3 residues: CASSLGHQSSYNEQFF. Written as DNA, the CDR3 is TGCGCCAGCAGCCTAGGACATCAGAGCTCCTACAATGAGCAGTTCTTC. V is TRBV4-1 and J is TRBJ2-1; TRBD1 might be the D (5 bases). Trimming left V 4 bases short and J 0 bases short, with 13 bases between. CDR1 is MGHRA and CDR2 is YSYEKL in the germline V gene. The CDR3 sequence is 16 residues long.

The chain has TRBV5-1 and TRBJ1-2; the match to TRBD1 covers 9 bases. Germline CDR1 and CDR2: SGHRS and YFSETQ. This CDR3 spans 13 amino acids. V gave up 4 bases and J gave up 4 bases; unmatched junction bases: 2. This CDR3 is CASSQTGGYGYTF. The CDR3 bases are TGCGCCAGCAGCCAGACAGGGGGCTATGGCTACACCTTC. The whole variable domain, remainder taken from reference TRBV5-1 and TRBJ1-2, is KAGVTQTPRYLIKTRGQQVTLSCSPISGHRSVSWYQQTPGQGLQFLFEYFSETQRNKGNFPGRFSGRQFSNSRSEMNVSTLELGDSALYLCASSQTGGYGYTFGSGTRLTVV.

J is TRBJ2-7 and V is TRBV11-2, with a weak D call TRBD1 (5 bases). The ends were cut back, 1 base at V and 3 bases at J, with 13 bases in the middle. The CDR3 has 15 amino acids. Germline assignment: CDR1 SGHAT and CDR2 FQNNGV. The CDR3 sequence: CASSLGRGRVYEQYF. DNA for the CDR3: TGTGCCAGCAGCTTAGGAAGGGGCAGGGTCTACGAGCAGTACTTC.

This chain connects TRBV6-5 to TRBJ1-1, with D uncertain. The V gene's germline CDR1 is MNHEY and CDR2 SVGAGI. CDR3 length equals 13 residues. Trimming shortened V by 2 bases and J by 0 bases, and 4 bases separated the two germline ends. The CDR3 sequence: CASSYQVNTEAFF. The DNA of the CDR3 is TGTGCCAGCAGTTACCAGGTGAACACTGAAGCTTTCTTT.

The sample holds one count of this clone. The chain has TRBV6-5 and TRBJ1-1, with D unclear. The CDR3 loop spans 10 amino acids. Germline V lookup: CDR1 MNHEY, CDR2 SVGAGI. Trimming removed 5 bases at V and 10 bases at J, with 8 bases between. The CDR3 nucleotides are TGTGCCAGCAGTGAAATCCGAGCTTTCTTT. Encoded protein: CASSEIRAFF.

This clone showed up just a few times. The rearrangement links TRBV25-1 to TRBJ2-7; D gene uncertain. The CDR3 is 12 residues long. V lost 4 bases and J lost 5, with 9 bases in between. Per the germline V gene, CDR1 is MGHDK and CDR2 is SYGVNS. The CDR3 nucleotides are TGTGCCAGCAGTGGGCAGTTGAACGAGCAGTACTTC. Encoded protein: CASSGQLNEQYF.

Points on this clone: This specimen includes other DNA sequences encoding the same CDR3. The chain carries TRBV5-1 and TRBJ2-3; D remains ambiguous. In germline, CDR1 is SGHRS, CDR2 YFSETQ. The CDR3 has 13 residues. Trimming stripped 0 bases from V and 1 base from J, with 3 bases between. The CDR3 coding sequence is TGCGCCAGCAGCTTGGGGGGCACAGATACGCAGTATTTT. It is translated as CASSLGGTDTQYF.

In this sample, this clone turned up once. The rearrangement links TRBV6-6 to TRBJ2-3; D unclear. CDR3 length: 12 residues. Trimming took 2 bases from V and 4 from J, leaving 4 bases between them. From germline, CDR1 is MNHNY and CDR2 SVGAGI (reference sequence). Here the CDR3 DNA reads TGTGCCAGCAGTTACGGCCCAGATACGCAGTATTTT. It yields the protein CASSYGPDTQYF.

The CDR3 bases are TGTGCCAGCAGCCCCCCCCGGGGAGGTGAGCAGTTCTTC. It is translated as CASSPPRGGEQFF. The V and J genes are TRBV11-3 and TRBJ2-1; perhaps TRBD2 as D (6 bases). The V gene lost 5 bases and the J gene lost 9 bases, with 14 bases spanning the gap. This CDR3 has 13 residues. Germline V gives CDR1 SGHNT, CDR2 YENEEA. The full variable domain, completed using reference TRBV11-3 and TRBJ2-1, is EAGVVQSPRYKIIEKKQPVAFWCNPISGHNTLYWYLQNLGQGPELLIRYENEEAVDDSQLPKDRFSAERLKGVDSTLKIQPAELGDSAVYLCASSPPRGGEQFFGPGTRLTVL.

The chain is built from TRBV9 and TRBJ2-5; 7 nucleotides match TRBD2. From germline, CDR1 is SGDLS and CDR2 YYNGEE. The CDR3 consists of 14 residues. V shed 3 bases, J shed 1 base, and the junction held 3 bases outside the gene matches. The CDR3 DNA reads TGTGCCAGCAGCGCTCCGGGGGGCCAAGAGACCCAGTACTTC. Translating gives CASSAPGGQETQYF.

CDR3 DNA: TGTGCCAGCAGTTACCCTAGCGGGTACAATGAGCAGTTCTTC. Encoded protein: CASSYPSGYNEQFF. The chain carries TRBV6-6 and TRBJ2-1; 8 bases map to TRBD2. Trimming took 2 bases from V and 4 from J; bases not matched to a gene: 1. The CDR3 has 14 residues. CDR1 and CDR2 from the germline V gene are MNHNY and SVGAGI (reference sequence).

This clone was detected once. This chain uses TRBV6-5 with TRBJ2-5; a weak D match, TRBD2 (6 bases). The CDR3 is 13 residues long. CDR1 is MNHEY and CDR2 is SVGAGI in the germline V gene. Trimming left V 5 bases short and J 5 bases short, with 12 bases between. The DNA of the CDR3 is TGTGCCAGCAGTCCCCCGGGGAGGGAGACCCAGTACTTC. It yields the protein CASSPPGRETQYF.

The chain employs TRBV11-3 and TRBJ2-3, with TRBD1 identical over 9 bases. Germline values: CDR1 SGHNT, CDR2 YENEEA. J was trimmed by 5 bases and V by 5 bases; bases with no gene match: 8. The CDR3 sequence is 15 residues long. The CDR3: CASSGGTGRGDTQYF. The DNA for the CDR3 is TGTGCCAGCAGCGGGGGGACAGGGAGAGGAGATACGCAGTATTTT.

The gene calls are TRBV2 and TRBJ1-5; D may be TRBD1 (6 bases). The V gene's germline CDR1 is SNHLY and CDR2 FYNNEI. The CDR3 has 13 amino acids. Deletions cut 4 bases from V and 3 bases from J, with 7 bases between. CDR3 DNA: TGTGCCAGCAGTGGACAGGACAATCAGCCCCAGCATTTT. Its translation: CASSGQDNQPQHF. The entire variable domain, with the rest obtained from reference TRBV2 and TRBJ1-5, is as follows: EPEVTQTPSHQVTQMGQEVILRCVPISNHLYFYWYRQILGQKVEFLVSFYNNEISEKSEIFDDQFSVERPDGSNFTLKIRSTKLEDSAMYFCASSGQDNQPQHFGDGTRLSIL.

The chain carries TRBV4-1 and TRBJ1-3, with 7 bases that match TRBD1. The V and J ends lost 4 bases and 0 bases, in that order; junction bases with no gene match: 3. The CDR3 is made up of 15 amino acids. Germline lookup yields CDR1 MGHRA and CDR2 YSYEKL. CDR3 region: CASSPDRASGNTIYF. In DNA form, the CDR3 reads TGCGCCAGCAGCCCAGACAGGGCCTCTGGAAACACCATATATTTT.